This T cell receptor (beta chain) was observed in a study of blood T cell repertoires in COVID-19. Data came from immunoSEQ multiplex PCR; TCRdb stores just in-frame clones and leaves some out. There are 240,000 or so clones in the sample; under 85% occur only once, and approximately 2% lies in the top ten. Trimming stripped 2 bases from V and 4 bases from J, with 12 bases between. The CDR3 is 15 residues long. Germline V gene data show CDR1 as KGHSH and CDR2 as LQKENI. Sequenced sample: peripheral blood. The TCR was taken from a man aged 30-40 years who had recovered from COVID-19. V is TRBV18 and J is TRBJ1-5; D unclear. The CDR3 DNA follows: TGTGCCAGCTCACCAACAGAAGCCTCTAATCAGCCCCAGCATTTT. Translating gives CASSPTEASNQPQHF. Full variable domain (remainder filled in from reference TRBV18 and TRBJ1-5): NAGVMQNPRHLVRRRGQEARLRCSPMKGHSHVYWYRQLPEEGLKFMVYLQKENIIDESGMPKERFSAEFPKEGPSILRIQQVVRGDSAAYFCASSPTEASNQPQHFGDGTRLSIL.